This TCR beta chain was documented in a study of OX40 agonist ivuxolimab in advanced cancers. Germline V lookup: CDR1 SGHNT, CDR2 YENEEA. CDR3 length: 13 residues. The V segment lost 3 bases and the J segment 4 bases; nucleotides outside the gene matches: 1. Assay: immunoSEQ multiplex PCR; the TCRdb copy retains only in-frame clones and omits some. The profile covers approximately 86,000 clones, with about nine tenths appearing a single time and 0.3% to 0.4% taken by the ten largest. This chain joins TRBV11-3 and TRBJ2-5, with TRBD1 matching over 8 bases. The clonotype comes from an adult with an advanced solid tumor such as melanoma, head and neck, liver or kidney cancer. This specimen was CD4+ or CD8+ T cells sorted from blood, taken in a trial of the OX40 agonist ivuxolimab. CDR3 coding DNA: TGTGCCAGCAGCTTGACAGGGGTAGAGACCCAGTACTTC. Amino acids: CASSLTGVETQYF. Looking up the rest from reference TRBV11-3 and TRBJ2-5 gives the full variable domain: EAGVVQSPRYKIIEKKQPVAFWCNPISGHNTLYWYLQNLGQGPELLIRYENEEAVDDSQLPKDRFSAERLKGVDSTLKIQPAELGDSAVYLCASSLTGVETQYFGPGTRLLVL.